The clone carrying this T cell receptor (beta chain) was detected only a few times. Its antigen remains unidentified. Germline-derived CDR1 and CDR2 are SGDLS and YYNGEE. The CDR3 is made up of 14 amino acids. V lost 3 bases, J lost 3 bases, and 6 bases stayed unmatched. These data originate in a study of identical twins. Overall study results and limits: Analyses of zero insertions could, in part, be confounded by invariant MAIT and iNKT cells.

TCRdb analysed the 5' RACE reads with MiXCR anew, one entry per CDR3 protein. The sample lists 200,000 or so distinct CDR3 sequences, more than 15% occurring once. These data were also reused for a study on T cells expressing NK-cell markers.

This sequence was found in a woman younger than 30 in good health. This rearrangement joins TRBV9 to TRBJ2-7; 7 bases are a match to TRBD1. The specimen sequenced was CD8+ T cells sorted from blood. The CDR3 coding sequence is TGTGCCAGCAGCGCCGGGACAGCCCGCTACGAGCAGTACTTC. Protein sequence: CASSAGTARYEQYF.